This T cell receptor beta chain came from a study of shared T cell receptors in the human thymus (dated by TCRdb to about 2021). A note on the overall study: The study examined how self-reactive, shared T-cell receptor alpha chains are generated in the human thymus.

The library came from the immunoSEQ multiplex PCR assay. In its TCRdb copy, this immuneACCESS table keeps in-frame sequences only and misses some clones. Where compared with another copy, unresolved V genes explain less than half of these, and the others have no known cause. The sample table contains hundreds of thousands of clones; only one count was recorded for 70% to 90% of them. Of the sample, around 0.0099% is held by the ten largest clones. As concerns this clone: It has no known antigen specificity. The input lacks base qualities; no much larger clone sits a single base away. The sample contains more than one DNA sequence encoding this CDR3.

The CDR3 holds 11 amino acids from the cysteine to the phenylalanine. CDR3 DNA is the only sequence kept; it has 33 bases, read in frame from the first base. The germline V gene (reference sequence) provides CDR1 DFQATT and CDR2 SNEGSKA. V and J are truncated by 0 bases and 4 bases respectively, leaving an intervening sequence of 3 bases. These data are also associated with another study on human thymus T cells. As that second paper reports: Immunologically healthy infants undergoing open corrective cardiac surgery for congenital heart defects in Finland were used as donors. The thymus tissue came from surgical resects taken out during corrective cardiac surgery. V and J gene segment usage appeared biased in both thymic and peripheral blood repertoires. The related research found that thymic TCR repertoires overlapped highly between unrelated individuals. TCR alpha and beta repertoires from about eight infant thymus samples and four related peripheral blood samples were characterized in the study. Donor ages ranging from about 7 to 250 days were recorded, and about six male and a couple of female infants were included in the cohort. Thymocytes were freed from the tissue by mechanical means and kept at -70 degrees C as pellets of roughly 9.5-31 million cells. A QIAsymphony instrument was used to extract genomic DNA from frozen cell pellets. The immunoSEQ multiplex PCR assay was used to amplify the TCRB and TCRAD loci from a standardized quantity of quality-controlled genomic DNA. The V(D)J region was spanned by amplicons of a length sufficient to cover the CDR3 and to identify V and J genes. Through the commercial immunoSEQ service, the amplicons were sequenced on an Illumina platform. Corrections for primer bias and sequencing errors followed previously described methods, while TCRAD and TCRB definitions were based on the IMGT database. The repertoires were analysed using immunoSEQ Analyzer 3.0 and VDJTools for basic statistics, V/J segment usage, diversity estimates, rarefaction and pairwise overlap. Chao1, ChaoE, Efron-Thisted, Shannon and inverse Simpson indices were used to estimate diversity, which was also estimated on datasets down-sampled to the smallest sample. For repertoire overlap, CDR3 nucleotide sequence, V gene and J gene had to match strictly, and clustering was done by Jaccard-based multidimensional scaling. On average, thymus samples gave 750,000 to 1,000,000 unique TCRB clonotypes, whereas blood samples gave approximately 84,000.

This receptor chain uses TRBV20-1 and TRBJ1-2; a confident D gene designation cannot be given. The sequence derives from a boy less than two years old with a congenital heart defect. Donor details come from another sample of the same person, matched by shared clones. Input material: thymocytes. The bases read TGCAGTGCTAGAGATATCTATGGCTACACCTTC. The translation is CSARDIYGYTF.